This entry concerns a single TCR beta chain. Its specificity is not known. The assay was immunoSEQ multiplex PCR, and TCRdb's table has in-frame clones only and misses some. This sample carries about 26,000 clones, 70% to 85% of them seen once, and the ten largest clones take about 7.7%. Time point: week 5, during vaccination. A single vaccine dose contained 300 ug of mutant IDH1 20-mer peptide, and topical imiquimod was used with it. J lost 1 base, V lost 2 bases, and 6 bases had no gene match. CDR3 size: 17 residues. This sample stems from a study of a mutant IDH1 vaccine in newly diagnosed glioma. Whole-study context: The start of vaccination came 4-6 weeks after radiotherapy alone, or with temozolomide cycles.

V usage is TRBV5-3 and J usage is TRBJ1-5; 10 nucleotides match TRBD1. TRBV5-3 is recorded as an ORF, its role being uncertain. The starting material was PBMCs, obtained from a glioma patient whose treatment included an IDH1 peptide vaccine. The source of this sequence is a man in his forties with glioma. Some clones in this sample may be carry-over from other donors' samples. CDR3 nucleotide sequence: TGTGCCAGAAGCTTATGGACAGGGGGAAAAAGCAATCAGCCCCAGCATTTT. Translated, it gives CARSLWTGGKSNQPQHF.